This TCR beta chain appears in the sequencing data of a study of beta chain features in type 1 diabetes. The study, taken as a whole, reports: Highly expressing activated T cells could be over-counted with a cDNA template. VDJ junctions from type 1 diabetes patients carried fewer insertions and larger deletions. Among patients with Type 1 diabetes, TCRB CDR3s were moderately but significantly shorter in every one of the four CD4+ subsets.

Investigators reverse transcribed all isolated RNA, so they sequenced expressed TCRB transcripts. The method was immunoSEQ multiplex PCR; TCRdb's version includes in-frame clones alone and lacks a portion of them. This sample yields some 500,000 clones, of which 9.5% to 12% are seen a single time; 0.04% to 0.05% belongs to the top ten. Note on this clone: No antigen is known for it. A read error may be the cause here, since a much bigger clone is one base away.

The CDR3 runs to 14 residues. CDR1 is GTSNPN and CDR2 is SVGIG in the germline V gene (reference sequence). The chain couples TRBV30 to TRBJ2-7; perhaps TRBD2 as D (5 bases). The specimen was naive CD4+ T cells from blood. This sequence was found in a woman between 18 and 30 years old in good health. CDR3 bases: TGTACCTGGAGTCCCCGGGGTAGCTCCTACGAGCAGTACTTC. Its protein product is CTWSPRGSSYEQYF.